A single sample gave rise to the 2 T cell receptor beta chains below, sequenced in a study of identical twins. Using its own MiXCR run on the 5' RACE reads, TCRdb lists one record per CDR3 protein. The table includes 240,000 or so distinct CDR3 sequences, approximately 7% detected once. The same data also contributed to another study, on yellow fever vaccine responses in identical twins.

Sequenced sample: memory (CD45RO+) T cells sorted from blood. Receptors were obtained from a young woman in good health.

Notes on this clonotype: This may be a read error, as it is one base from a much larger clone. V gene TRBV4-2 combines with J gene TRBJ1-1, with D possibly TRBD1 on 6 matching bases. The CDR3 extends over 13 amino acids. V was clipped by 4 bases and J by 3 bases, with 9 bases between them. Germline V CDR1 and CDR2: LGHNA, YNFKEQ. Written as DNA, the CDR3 is TGTGCCAGCAGCCCAAGGGGGGACACTGAAGCTTTCTTT. It codes for CASSPRGDTEAFF.

This clonotype was counted between two and nine times. CDR3 DNA: TGTGCCAGCAGTTCTAGCGGGGTTAACACCGGGGAGCTGTTTTTT. This sequence encodes CASSSSGVNTGELFF. This chain uses TRBV5-4 with TRBJ2-2, with 9 bases fitting TRBD2. Unmatched junction bases numbered 4, after V lost 5 bases and J lost 2 bases. The CDR3 totals 15 residues. The V gene's germline CDR1 is SGHNT and CDR2 YYREEE (reference sequence).